This entry lists 25 T cell receptor beta chains sequenced from one sample in a study of T cell responses to AZD1222 COVID-19 vaccine. The method was immunoSEQ multiplex PCR; TCRdb's version includes in-frame clones alone and lacks a portion of them. This table has 200,000 or so clones, roughly 91% appearing once. Specimen: peripheral blood, collected on day 0 of MenACWY control vaccination. The receptors were sampled from an adult in good health.

The rearrangement joins TRBV29-1 to TRBJ1-2, with D possibly matching TRBD1 (6 bases). The CDR3 has 14 residues. CDR1 is SQVTM and CDR2 is ANQGSEA in the germline V gene. V lost 1 base and J lost 4, with 13 bases in between. The CDR3 nucleotides read TGCAGCGTTGAAGCCTGGGGGGCGCCCTATGGCTACACCTTC. Translation: CSVEAWGAPYGYTF.

CDR3 bases: TGTGCCAGCTCAGTCGCGGTAGGACAGGGAGCTTCAAACTATGGCTACACCTTC. Translated: CASSVAVGQGASNYGYTF. The chain uses TRBV18 and TRBJ1-2, with 8 bases identical to TRBD1. The CDR3 covers 18 residues. Germline lookup yields CDR1 KGHSH and CDR2 LQKENI. Trimming removed 5 bases from V and 2 bases from J; junction bases left unmatched: 16.

The chain combines TRBV5-1 with TRBJ2-1, with no clear D. Germline V gives CDR1 SGHRS, CDR2 YFSETQ. The CDR3 is made up of 14 amino acids. The V and J ends lost 2 bases and 0 bases respectively, with 6 bases between them. In DNA, the CDR3 is TGCGCCAGCAGCTTTGATAGCTCCTACAATGAGCAGTTCTTC. Translation: CASSFDSSYNEQFF. The entire variable domain, with the rest obtained from reference TRBV5-1 and TRBJ2-1, is as follows: KAGVTQTPRYLIKTRGQQVTLSCSPISGHRSVSWYQQTPGQGLQFLFEYFSETQRNKGNFPGRFSGRQFSNSRSEMNVSTLELGDSALYLCASSFDSSYNEQFFGPGTRLTVL.

The chain joins TRBV6-5 to TRBJ1-6; no definite D call. The CDR3 runs 15 residues. Germline V gene sequence: CDR1 MNHEY, CDR2 SVGAGI. V was cut by 7 bases and J by 0 bases, with 10 bases left in between. The CDR3 region has the DNA TGTGCCAGCACTAAGATTACCTCCTATAATTCACCCCTCCACTTT. It encodes CASTKITSYNSPLHF.

V usage is TRBV6-4 and J usage is TRBJ2-2; weak D call: TRBD2 (6 bases). The V gene lost 11 bases and the J gene lost 5 bases, with 18 bases spanning the gap. Germline CDR1 MRHNA, CDR2 SNTAGT. The CDR3 has 14 amino acids. In DNA, the CDR3 is TGTGCCTCCCGAGCTGCGGGAAGGACCGGGGAGCTGTTTTTT. Translated: CASRAAGRTGELFF.

This chain connects TRBV6-5 to TRBJ2-1; weak D call: TRBD2 (6 bases). The CDR3 totals 12 residues. V was pared by 3 bases and J by 9 bases, with 9 bases between. Germline assignment: CDR1 MNHEY and CDR2 SVGAGI. The CDR3, as DNA: TGTGCCAGCAGTTATATGGGGGGTGAGCAGTTCTTC. It yields the protein CASSYMGGEQFF.

The chain combines TRBV7-9 with TRBJ1-2; no reliable D call. This CDR3 is built from 18 residues. Trimming removed 5 bases at V and 3 bases at J, with 25 bases between. Germline-derived CDR1 and CDR2 are SEHNR and FQNEAQ (reference sequence). The CDR3 loop reads CASSPPSGPRLIDYGYTF. CDR3 nucleotides: TGTGCCAGCAGCCCCCCGTCCGGGCCCCGACTTATAGACTATGGCTACACCTTC.

The rearrangement uses TRBV9 and TRBJ1-6; no clear D. V gave up 3 bases and J gave up 3 bases, with 10 bases separating them. The CDR3 has 15 residues. CDR1 is SGDLS and CDR2 is YYNGEE in the germline V gene. The CDR3 DNA follows: TGTGCCAGCAGCGGTAACGGGATCTATAATTCACCCCTCCACTTT. This encodes CASSGNGIYNSPLHF.

Turning to this clone: Different DNA sequences within this sample yield the same CDR3. The chain uses TRBV19 and TRBJ2-7, with TRBD1 matching 7 bases. V trimming: 6 bases; J trimming: 2 bases; junction bases outside the gene matches: 4. The CDR3 covers 13 residues. CDR1 and CDR2 from the germline V gene are LNHDA and SQIVND (reference sequence). The CDR3 region has the DNA TGTGCCAGTAGCAGGGACAGTACCTACGAGCAGTACTTC. Residues: CASSRDSTYEQYF.

This clone appeared once. The rearrangement links TRBV5-1 to TRBJ1-2; TRBD1 aligns across 7 bases. CDR1 is SGHRS, CDR2 YFSETQ, per germline. With 4 bases clipped from V and 0 bases from J, the junction kept 6 bases outside the gene matches. The CDR3 extends over 15 amino acids. CDR3 nucleotides: TGCGCCAGCAGCACCGGGACAGCCTCTAACTATGGCTACACCTTC. Its translation is CASSTGTASNYGYTF.

The rearrangement links TRBV18 to TRBJ1-5, with 7 positions matching TRBD1. Germline assignment: CDR1 KGHSH and CDR2 LQKENI. The CDR3 totals 16 residues. The V gene end was trimmed by 2 bases and the J gene end by 4 bases; junction bases not matched to a gene: 8. This chain's CDR3 is CASSPFGQVKNQPQHF. CDR3 nucleotides: TGTGCCAGCTCACCATTCGGACAGGTGAAAAATCAGCCCCAGCATTTT.

The CDR3 sequence is CASSLVGGGTGEELFF. CDR3 nucleotides: TGTGCCAGCAGCTTGGTTGGCGGGGGCACCGGGGAAGAGCTGTTTTTT. The chain combines TRBV5-8 with TRBJ2-2; D is possibly TRBD2 (7 bases). Germline CDR1 reads SGHTS; CDR2 reads YDEGEE. The CDR3 sequence is 16 residues long. V lost 0 bases to trimming and J lost 11 bases, with 20 bases between them. Using reference TRBV5-8 and TRBJ2-2 for the parts outside the CDR3, the full variable domain is EAGVTQSPTHLIKTRGQQATLRCSPISGHTSVYWYQQALGLGLQFLLWYDEGEERNRGNFPPRFSGRQFPNYSSELNVNALELEDSALYLCASSLVGGGTGEELFFGEGSRLTVL.

The chain joins TRBV6-1 to TRBJ2-7, with 8 bases fitting TRBD1. CDR3 length: 18 amino acids. The J segment lost 2 bases and the V segment lost 3 bases, leaving 15 bases of the junction unmatched. The germline CDR1 and CDR2 sequences are MNHNS and SASEGT. The CDR3 DNA reads TGTGCCAGCAGTGACCAGGGGGCAAGCAGGGGATACACCTACGAGCAGTACTTC. Amino acids: CASSDQGASRGYTYEQYF.

The V call is TRBV5-4, the J call TRBJ1-1, with TRBD1 as a possible D gene (5 bases). CDR3 length equals 14 residues. Germline values: CDR1 SGHNT, CDR2 YYREEE (reference sequence). V was trimmed by 4 bases and J by 1 base, leaving 11 bases between them. The CDR3 sequence: CASSVVGTNTEAFF. CDR3 in DNA: TGTGCCAGCAGCGTGGTAGGGACGAACACTGAAGCTTTCTTT.

The chain combines TRBV18 with TRBJ1-3; TRBD1 agrees at 8 bases. The germline V gene has CDR1 KGHSH and CDR2 LQKENI. The CDR3 loop spans 15 amino acids. The J segment lost 2 bases and the V segment lost 6 bases, leaving 6 bases of the junction unmatched. CDR3 loop: CASSQDRATGNTIYF. For the CDR3, the DNA is TGTGCCAGCTCGCAGGACAGGGCCACTGGAAACACCATATATTTT.

The V and J genes are TRBV29-1 and TRBJ1-5; no definite D call. The CDR3 is 13 amino acids. V lost 4 bases and J 3 bases, leaving 10 bases between the germline ends. The V gene's germline CDR1 is SQVTM and CDR2 ANQGSEA. CDR3 region: CSVGENLNQPQHF. The CDR3 DNA is TGCAGCGTTGGGGAAAACCTCAATCAGCCCCAGCATTTT.

The chain is built from TRBV6-5 and TRBJ2-7; D uncertain. The CDR3 consists of 13 residues. The germline CDR1 and CDR2 sequences are MNHEY and SVGAGI. Here the CDR3 reads CAGEQAITYEQYF. Written as DNA, the CDR3 is TGTGCTGGAGAGCAGGCAATTACCTACGAGCAGTACTTC.

CDR3 sequence reads: CASSLGGATDTQYF. The CDR3 DNA is TGTGCCAGCAGCTTAGGGGGGGCAACAGATACGCAGTATTTT. This rearrangement joins TRBV11-2 to TRBJ2-3; D may match TRBD1 or TRBD2 (6 bases each). The CDR3 runs 14 residues. From germline, CDR1 is SGHAT and CDR2 FQNNGV. Trimming left V 1 base short and J 3 bases short, with 8 bases between.

This clone appeared once. The gene calls are TRBV27 and TRBJ2-7; 10 nucleotides agree with TRBD1. V shed 2 bases, J shed 4 bases, and the junction held 11 bases outside the gene matches. CDR3 length equals 17 residues. The germline gives CDR1 MNHEY, CDR2 SMNVEV (reference sequence). The CDR3 spells CASSLISGTGVSYEQYF. In nucleotides, the CDR3 is TGTGCCAGCAGTTTAATCTCCGGGACAGGGGTTAGTTACGAGCAGTACTTC.

The chain has TRBV3-1 (or the pseudogene TRBV3-2) and TRBJ1-1, with TRBD1 matching over 8 bases. The CDR3 consists of 14 residues. V trimming: 2 bases; J trimming: 5 bases; junction bases outside the gene matches: 4. Germline V CDR1 and CDR2: LGHDT, YNNKEL (reference sequence). The CDR3: CASSQTGGGTEAFF. Here the CDR3 DNA reads TGTGCCAGCAGCCAAACAGGGGGGGGAACTGAAGCTTTCTTT.

This chain links TRBV4-2 with TRBJ1-2, with D perhaps TRBD1 (5 bases). V lost 0 bases to trimming and J lost 1 base, with 9 bases between them. The germline CDR1 and CDR2 sequences are LGHNA and YNFKEQ. This CDR3 has 15 residues. This chain's CDR3 is CASSQEDSLNYGYTF. The DNA of the CDR3 is TGTGCCAGCAGCCAAGAAGACAGTCTTAACTATGGCTACACCTTC.

The chain uses TRBV30 and TRBJ1-2; no clear D. V lost 8 bases to trimming and J lost 3 bases, with 22 bases between them. The CDR3 length is 15 residues. CDR1 is GTSNPN and CDR2 is SVGIG in the germline V gene (reference sequence). The DNA of the CDR3 is TGTGCCAGCAGCCGAGGAACAACCGGGCACTATGGCTACACCTTC. Protein product: CASSRGTTGHYGYTF.

This clone was seen more than once but under ten times. The rearrangement links TRBV10-1 to TRBJ1-4; D remains ambiguous. V was trimmed by 2 bases and J by 5 bases, leaving 6 bases between them. The CDR3 is 13 residues long. The V gene's germline CDR1 is WNHNN and CDR2 SYGVQD (reference sequence). The CDR3 DNA follows: TGCGCCAGCAGTGAGACCAGGAATGAAAAACTGTTTTTT. Amino acid sequence: CASSETRNEKLFF.

J is TRBJ2-5 and V is TRBV7-8; D is possibly TRBD2 (6 bases). This CDR3 has 13 residues. Germline V gene sequence: CDR1 SGHVS, CDR2 FQNEAQ. V was trimmed by 1 base and J by 7 bases, leaving 10 bases between them. The CDR3 nucleotides read TGTGCCAGCAGCTTAGGGGGGGAAGGGACCCAGTACTTC. It is translated as CASSLGGEGTQYF.

The CDR3: CASSYGSNTEAFF. CDR3 sequence (DNA): TGTGCCAGCAGTTACGGATCGAACACTGAAGCTTTCTTT. V usage is TRBV6-2 or TRBV6-3 and J usage is TRBJ1-1; D remains ambiguous. This CDR3 has 13 amino acids. Germline V gives CDR1 MNHEY, CDR2 SVGEGT. Trimming removed 2 bases from V and 1 base from J, with 5 bases in between.